Listed below are T cell receptor beta chains from one sample, sequenced in a study of monozygotic twins with inflammatory bowel disease. Reanalyzing the 5' RACE reads, TCRdb keeps one entry per CDR3 protein, without DNA. This sample contains around 400,000 distinct CDR3 sequences. The material sequenced was blood. The receptors here all came from a human donor with ulcerative colitis or Crohn's disease, or a healthy co-twin of an affected twin (not recorded which). Each CDR3 is given with its conserved first and last residue.

V gene	J gene	CDR3 protein
TRBV2	TRBJ1-5	CASRGSSQPQHF
TRBV6-2/TRBV6-3	TRBJ2-3	CASTSANTQYF
TRBV20-1	TRBJ1-1	CSARDRGQGGLKTEAFF
TRBV27	TRBJ2-1	CASTSSGRYNEQFF
TRBV5-1	TRBJ2-7	CASRGTAAYEKQYF
TRBV30	TRBJ1-5	CAWSHGGDQPQHF
TRBV7-6	TRBJ1-2	CASSLNTGGYTF
TRBV28	TRBJ1-2	CASRSGMNYGYTF
TRBV19	TRBJ1-5	CASRVGRSNQPQHF
TRBV5-1	TRBJ1-2	CASSFGQGTIYGYTF
TRBV7-2	TRBJ2-3	CASSLYSTSGGADTQYF
TRBV11-2	TRBJ2-2	CASSLNLATGELFF
TRBV2	TRBJ2-5	CASSGDIQETQYF
TRBV12-3/TRBV12-4	TRBJ2-1	CASSILAAAYNEQFF
TRBV4-3	TRBJ2-7	CASSQAASSEQYF
TRBV10-3	TRBJ2-7	CAIRGTSGVYEQYF
TRBV5-1	TRBJ2-3	CASSFQGGSTDTQYF
TRBV7-2	TRBJ1-4	CASSLDTGGNEKLFF
TRBV27	TRBJ2-1	CASSLSILSRSSYNEQFF
TRBV4-2	TRBJ2-1	CASSQEGGRYVYNEQFF
TRBV3-1	TRBJ2-2	CASSQLRQAGELFF
TRBV19	TRBJ2-2	CASSLTSGSIGELFF
TRBV7-2	TRBJ1-2	CASSFWGGQGKVYGYTF
TRBV12-3/TRBV12-4	TRBJ1-3	CASSFEVASGNTIYF
TRBV20-1	TRBJ2-7	CSARLDRGLEQYF
TRBV7-9	TRBJ1-1	CASIPGVGTEAFF
TRBV29-1	TRBJ2-1	CSGGQYNEQFF
TRBV18	TRBJ2-7	CASSLDRYSYEQYF
TRBV4-3	TRBJ2-7	CASSQVRASGSFGEQYF
TRBV12-3/TRBV12-4	TRBJ2-5	CASSFGGSSETQYF
TRBV11-2	TRBJ2-1	CASSPGTNVGAQFF
TRBV5-1	TRBJ2-5	CASSLGADQGTQYF
TRBV6-2/TRBV6-3	TRBJ2-1	CASSSRLLRVREVNEQFF
TRBV20-1	TRBJ1-1	CSATSPGSRRGTEAFF
TRBV3-1	TRBJ1-1	CASSFQPGGANTEAFF
TRBV2	TRBJ2-7	CASSPDQGMSEQYF
TRBV20-1	TRBJ2-5	CSATSSGGYQETQYF
TRBV5-1	TRBJ1-5	CASSPGDRGSNQPQHF
TRBV11-2	TRBJ2-1	CASSPLSGRGEQFF
TRBV12-3/TRBV12-4	TRBJ2-7	CASSLALRVGYEQYF
TRBV11-2	TRBJ2-7	CASSSGLGLISEQYF
TRBV2	TRBJ1-2	CASIGSLARTTGQRASGYTF
TRBV7-2	TRBJ1-2	CASTNAPSGYTF
TRBV29-1	TRBJ2-2	CSQRVITGELFF
TRBV7-2	TRBJ1-1	CASSRGGGDTEAFF
TRBV5-4	TRBJ1-6	CASSLSALGSPLHF
TRBV20-1	TRBJ2-6	CSARPGRPISGANVLTF
TRBV20-1	TRBJ1-2	CSASHGGSYGYTF
TRBV4-1	TRBJ2-7	CASSRSLLAFEQYF
TRBV18	TRBJ1-2	CASSPLARADGYTF
TRBV10-3	TRBJ1-2	CAIGSSREYGYTF
TRBV12-5	TRBJ2-3	CASGFGASGVDTQYF
TRBV11-3	TRBJ2-5	CASSPRGGALETQYF
TRBV20-1	TRBJ2-3	CSATRSGPFTDTQYF